The 3 T cell receptor beta chains given below trace back to one sample, sequenced in a study of blood T cell repertoires in COVID-19. The table came from immunoSEQ multiplex PCR; TCRdb's copy has only in-frame clones and leaves some out. Among some 430,000 clones listed, about 90% were seen once. Sequencing was done on a sample of PBMCs or T cells enriched from blood (not recorded which). These receptors were collected from a man in his late teens or twenties who had recovered from COVID-19.

V is TRBV2 and J is TRBJ1-3; D may be TRBD1 (6 bases). CDR1 is SNHLY, CDR2 FYNNEI, per germline. The CDR3 covers 15 residues. The V end was cut by 1 base, the J end by 4 bases, with 11 bases between. As DNA, the CDR3 is TGTGCCAGCAGTGAAGACAGGGTGTCCGGAAACACCATATATTTT. Translating it yields CASSEDRVSGNTIYF.

The chain employs TRBV28 and TRBJ2-1, with 10 bases fitting TRBD2. V gave up 4 bases and J gave up 6 bases; unmatched junction bases: 12. Germline V lookup: CDR1 MDHEN, CDR2 SYDVKM. This CDR3 contains 17 residues. CDR3 sequence (DNA): TGTGCCAGCAGTTCTCCTCTCTCTAGCGGGAGTTTCAATGAGCAGTTCTTC. It translates to CASSSPLSSGSFNEQFF.

V and J are TRBV6-1 and TRBJ1-6, with D unclear. CDR3 length equals 14 residues. Per the germline V gene, CDR1 is MNHNS and CDR2 is SASEGT. Trimming took off 3 bases at V and 3 bases at J, with 6 bases between the two ends. The CDR3 here is CASSETSYNSPLHF. The CDR3 DNA reads as TGTGCCAGCAGTGAGACAAGCTATAATTCACCCCTCCACTTT.